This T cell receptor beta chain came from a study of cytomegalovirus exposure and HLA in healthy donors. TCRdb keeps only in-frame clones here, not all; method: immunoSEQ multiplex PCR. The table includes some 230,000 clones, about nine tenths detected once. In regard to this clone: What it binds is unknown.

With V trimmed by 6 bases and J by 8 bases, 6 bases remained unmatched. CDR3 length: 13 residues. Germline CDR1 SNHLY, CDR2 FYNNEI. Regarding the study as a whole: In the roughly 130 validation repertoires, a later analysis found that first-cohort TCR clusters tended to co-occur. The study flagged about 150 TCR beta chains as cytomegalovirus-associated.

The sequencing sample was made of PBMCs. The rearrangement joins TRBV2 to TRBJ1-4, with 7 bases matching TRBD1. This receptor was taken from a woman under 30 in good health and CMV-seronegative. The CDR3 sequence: CASSGDSREKLFF. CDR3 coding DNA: TGTGCCAGCAGCGGGGACAGCAGAGAAAAACTGTTTTTT. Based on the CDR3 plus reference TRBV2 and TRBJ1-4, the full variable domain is EPEVTQTPSHQVTQMGQEVILRCVPISNHLYFYWYRQILGQKVEFLVSFYNNEISEKSEIFDDQFSVERPDGSNFTLKIRSTKLEDSAMYFCASSGDSREKLFFGSGTQLSVL.